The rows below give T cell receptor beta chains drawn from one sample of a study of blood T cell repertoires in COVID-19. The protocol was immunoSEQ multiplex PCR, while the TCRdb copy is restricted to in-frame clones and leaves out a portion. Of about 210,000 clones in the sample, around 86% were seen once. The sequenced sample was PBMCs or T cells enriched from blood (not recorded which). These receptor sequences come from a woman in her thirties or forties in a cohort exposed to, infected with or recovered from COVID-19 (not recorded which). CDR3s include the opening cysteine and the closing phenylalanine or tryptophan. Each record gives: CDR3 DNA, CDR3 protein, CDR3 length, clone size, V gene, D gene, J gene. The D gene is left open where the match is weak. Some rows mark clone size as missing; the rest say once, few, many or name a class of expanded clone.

cdr3_nt: TGTGCCAGCAGCCCCGGAGCAGTTGAGCAGTTCTTC
cdr3_aa: CASSPGAVEQFF
cdr3_length: 12
clone_size: NA
v_call: TRBV5-4
d_call: NA
j_call: TRBJ2-1

cdr3_nt: TGTGCCAGCAGCTTAGCGGGGGGGCGGGAGACCCAGTACTTC
cdr3_aa: CASSLAGGRETQYF
cdr3_length: 14
clone_size: NA
v_call: TRBV5-6
d_call: TRBD2
j_call: TRBJ2-5

cdr3_nt: TGTGCCAGCAGCCAAGATATAGGGGGCGGGTACACTGAAGCTTTCTTT
cdr3_aa: CASSQDIGGGYTEAFF
cdr3_length: 16
clone_size: NA
v_call: TRBV14
d_call: TRBD1
j_call: TRBJ1-1

cdr3_nt: TGTGCCAGCAGCGAAGGAGGGCGCTTGAACACTGAAGCTTTCTTT
cdr3_aa: CASSEGGRLNTEAFF
cdr3_length: 15
clone_size: NA
v_call: TRBV9
d_call: NA
j_call: TRBJ1-1

cdr3_nt: TGCGCCAGCAGCTTGGTCAGGGGGCGAGAAGCTTTCTTT
cdr3_aa: CASSLVRGREAFF
cdr3_length: 13
clone_size: NA
v_call: TRBV5-1
d_call: TRBD1
j_call: TRBJ1-1

cdr3_nt: TGCGCCAGCAGCCAGACGGAAGACAGGGGGCTGACACCCCTCCACTTT
cdr3_aa: CASSQTEDRGLTPLHF
cdr3_length: 16
clone_size: NA
v_call: TRBV4-3
d_call: TRBD1
j_call: TRBJ1-6

cdr3_nt: TGTGCCAGCAGCTTGGAACAGGGGTCCTACAATGAGCAGTTCTTC
cdr3_aa: CASSLEQGSYNEQFF
cdr3_length: 15
clone_size: NA
v_call: TRBV5-4
d_call: TRBD1
j_call: TRBJ2-1

cdr3_nt: TGTGCCAGCAGTTACTCGAGTCCTAGTCCCGGGGAGCTGTTTTTT
cdr3_aa: CASSYSSPSPGELFF
cdr3_length: 15
clone_size: NA
v_call: TRBV6-5
d_call: NA
j_call: TRBJ2-2

cdr3_nt: TGTGCCAGCAGTCCCGGGACAGCCAGTTATAGCAATCAGCCCCAGCATTTT
cdr3_aa: CASSPGTASYSNQPQHF
cdr3_length: 17
clone_size: few
v_call: TRBV6-6
d_call: TRBD1
j_call: TRBJ1-5

cdr3_nt: TGTGCCAGCAGCCAAAAGGGGACTGAAGCTTTCTTT
cdr3_aa: CASSQKGTEAFF
cdr3_length: 12
clone_size: NA
v_call: TRBV7-9
d_call: NA
j_call: TRBJ1-1

cdr3_nt: TGTGCCAGCAGGCTAGACTTGATCCAAGAGACCCAGTACTTC
cdr3_aa: CASRLDLIQETQYF
cdr3_length: 14
clone_size: NA
v_call: TRBV6-5
d_call: NA
j_call: TRBJ2-5

cdr3_nt: TGCAGTGCTAGTAAAAATGGGTATGCGGGACCCTACAATGAGCAGTTCTTC
cdr3_aa: CSASKNGYAGPYNEQFF
cdr3_length: 17
clone_size: once
v_call: TRBV20-1
d_call: NA
j_call: TRBJ2-1

cdr3_nt: TGCGCCAGCAGGATCCGGACGGGGGAAGGGCTGTATGGCTACACCTTC
cdr3_aa: CASRIRTGEGLYGYTF
cdr3_length: 16
clone_size: NA
v_call: TRBV5-1
d_call: NA
j_call: TRBJ1-2

cdr3_nt: TGCGCCAGCAGCTTGGAACACGGAGGGGACGAGCAGTACTTC
cdr3_aa: CASSLEHGGDEQYF
cdr3_length: 14
clone_size: NA
v_call: TRBV5-1
d_call: NA
j_call: TRBJ2-7

cdr3_nt: TGCGCCAGCAGCTTGGGGGCGGGACAGGCTATAGGCGAGCAGTACTTC
cdr3_aa: CASSLGAGQAIGEQYF
cdr3_length: 16
clone_size: once
v_call: TRBV5-1
d_call: TRBD1
j_call: TRBJ2-7

cdr3_nt: TGCGCCAGCAGCCATGAGGGACAGGGATACGAGCAGTACTTC
cdr3_aa: CASSHEGQGYEQYF
cdr3_length: 14
clone_size: NA
v_call: TRBV4-1
d_call: TRBD1
j_call: TRBJ2-7

cdr3_nt: TGTGCCTGGAGAACGGGACTCAATGAGCAGTTCTTC
cdr3_aa: CAWRTGLNEQFF
cdr3_length: 12
clone_size: NA
v_call: TRBV30
d_call: NA
j_call: TRBJ2-1

cdr3_nt: TGTGCCAGCAGCGTGGGGGGACAGGACCTTTATACTGGGGCCAACGTCCTGACTTTC
cdr3_aa: CASSVGGQDLYTGANVLTF
cdr3_length: 19
clone_size: NA
v_call: TRBV9
d_call: TRBD1
j_call: TRBJ2-6

cdr3_nt: TGCGCCAGCAGCCCGAGACCGGGACAGGGTCGATCTGGGGCCAACGTCCTGACTTTC
cdr3_aa: CASSPRPGQGRSGANVLTF
cdr3_length: 19
clone_size: NA
v_call: TRBV5-1
d_call: TRBD1
j_call: TRBJ2-6

cdr3_nt: TGTGCCAGCAGTCCTTGGACTAGCTCCTACAATGAGCAGTTCTTC
cdr3_aa: CASSPWTSSYNEQFF
cdr3_length: 15
clone_size: few
v_call: TRBV7-2
d_call: TRBD2
j_call: TRBJ2-1

cdr3_nt: TGTGCCAGCAGCCACACAGGAATCGCAGCAACAGGGGCCTATGGCTACACCTTC
cdr3_aa: CASSHTGIAATGAYGYTF
cdr3_length: 18
clone_size: NA
v_call: TRBV7-9
d_call: TRBD1
j_call: TRBJ1-2

cdr3_nt: TGTGCCAGCAGCTTCCCTCGATGGGCAGCCGAAGCTTTCTTT
cdr3_aa: CASSFPRWAAEAFF
cdr3_length: 14
clone_size: NA
v_call: TRBV11-3
d_call: NA
j_call: TRBJ1-1

cdr3_nt: TGTGCCAGCAGTTACGGGCTAGCGGGGGGAAACGAGCAGTACTTC
cdr3_aa: CASSYGLAGGNEQYF
cdr3_length: 15
clone_size: few
v_call: TRBV6-2/TRBV6-3
d_call: TRBD2
j_call: TRBJ2-7

cdr3_nt: TGTGCCAGCGGACGGGACTCTTACAATGAGCAGTTCTTC
cdr3_aa: CASGRDSYNEQFF
cdr3_length: 13
clone_size: NA
v_call: TRBV3-1/TRBV3-2
d_call: NA
j_call: TRBJ2-1

cdr3_nt: TGTGCCAGCAGCCAGGGACTTCCCACAGATACGCAGTATTTT
cdr3_aa: CASSQGLPTDTQYF
cdr3_length: 14
clone_size: NA
v_call: TRBV11-3
d_call: NA
j_call: TRBJ2-3

cdr3_nt: TGTGCCAGCAGTTCAGGACAGGGGAGCACTGAAGCTTTCTTT
cdr3_aa: CASSSGQGSTEAFF
cdr3_length: 14
clone_size: NA
v_call: TRBV2
d_call: TRBD1
j_call: TRBJ1-1

cdr3_nt: TGTGCCAGCAGTGAAGCGTTAAGGCGGGGACCCTACGAGCAGTACTTC
cdr3_aa: CASSEALRRGPYEQYF
cdr3_length: 16
clone_size: NA
v_call: TRBV6-1
d_call: NA
j_call: TRBJ2-7

cdr3_nt: TGTGCCAGCAGCTTAGGGAGCGGGAGTGGGTACGAGCAGTACTTC
cdr3_aa: CASSLGSGSGYEQYF
cdr3_length: 15
clone_size: NA
v_call: TRBV7-6
d_call: TRBD2
j_call: TRBJ2-7

cdr3_nt: TGTGCCAGTAAATTAGCCCCCGGGGGGAGTACTGAAGCTTTCTTT
cdr3_aa: CASKLAPGGSTEAFF
cdr3_length: 15
clone_size: NA
v_call: TRBV19
d_call: NA
j_call: TRBJ1-1

cdr3_nt: TGTGCCAGCAGTTCCGGACTAGCGGGAGGGCCGGGTGAGACCCAGTACTTC
cdr3_aa: CASSSGLAGGPGETQYF
cdr3_length: 17
clone_size: NA
v_call: TRBV6-2/TRBV6-3
d_call: TRBD2
j_call: TRBJ2-5

cdr3_nt: TGTGCCAGCAGTGGGGGACAGCTTCAGCCCCAGCATTTT
cdr3_aa: CASSGGQLQPQHF
cdr3_length: 13
clone_size: once
v_call: TRBV2
d_call: TRBD1
j_call: TRBJ1-5

cdr3_nt: TGTGCCACCAGCAGCAGACTAGAGGGCAATGAGCAGTTCTTC
cdr3_aa: CATSSRLEGNEQFF
cdr3_length: 14
clone_size: NA
v_call: TRBV15
d_call: NA
j_call: TRBJ2-1

cdr3_nt: TGCAGCGTTGTTAGGGGGTACGGCACTGAAGCTTTCTTT
cdr3_aa: CSVVRGYGTEAFF
cdr3_length: 13
clone_size: NA
v_call: TRBV29-1
d_call: NA
j_call: TRBJ1-1

cdr3_nt: TGCGCCAGCAGCCAAGACCCAAGCGGTCTCACGGGAGATACGCAGTATTTT
cdr3_aa: CASSQDPSGLTGDTQYF
cdr3_length: 17
clone_size: NA
v_call: TRBV4-3
d_call: NA
j_call: TRBJ2-3

cdr3_nt: TGCAGCGTTGAAGGAGTGAGTCCGGGATCTGGAAACACCATATATTTT
cdr3_aa: CSVEGVSPGSGNTIYF
cdr3_length: 16
clone_size: NA
v_call: TRBV29-1
d_call: NA
j_call: TRBJ1-3

cdr3_nt: TGTGCCAGCAGCGCTTTAGCGGGAGTAAAGTACTTC
cdr3_aa: CASSALAGVKYF
cdr3_length: 12
clone_size: NA
v_call: TRBV7-9
d_call: TRBD2
j_call: TRBJ2-7

cdr3_nt: TGTGCCAGCAGTTGGACTAACACAGATACGCAGTATTTT
cdr3_aa: CASSWTNTDTQYF
cdr3_length: 13
clone_size: NA
v_call: TRBV6-5
d_call: NA
j_call: TRBJ2-3

cdr3_nt: TGCGCCAGCAGCCAAGTTACATTTTACGAGCAGTACTTC
cdr3_aa: CASSQVTFYEQYF
cdr3_length: 13
clone_size: few
v_call: TRBV4-1
d_call: NA
j_call: TRBJ2-7

cdr3_nt: TGTGCCAGCAGCCAAGGGACAGGCTCCGTCGTGGGCTACACCTTC
cdr3_aa: CASSQGTGSVVGYTF
cdr3_length: 15
clone_size: NA
v_call: TRBV9
d_call: TRBD1
j_call: TRBJ1-2

cdr3_nt: TGCGCCAGCAGCCAGAAGACAGGGTCTGGCTATGGCTACACCTTC
cdr3_aa: CASSQKTGSGYGYTF
cdr3_length: 15
clone_size: NA
v_call: TRBV4-1
d_call: TRBD1
j_call: TRBJ1-2

cdr3_nt: TGTGCCAGCAGCTTAGGCCAGGGGGCCGACACCGGGGAGCTGTTTTTT
cdr3_aa: CASSLGQGADTGELFF
cdr3_length: 16
clone_size: NA
v_call: TRBV13
d_call: TRBD1
j_call: TRBJ2-2

cdr3_nt: TGCGCCAGCAGCCAAGCGGGAGTGAGATACAATGAGCAGTTCTTC
cdr3_aa: CASSQAGVRYNEQFF
cdr3_length: 15
clone_size: NA
v_call: TRBV4-1
d_call: NA
j_call: TRBJ2-1

cdr3_nt: TGCGCCAGCAGCCAAGTTGGTGGGGGGGCTAATGAAAAACTGTTTTTT
cdr3_aa: CASSQVGGGANEKLFF
cdr3_length: 16
clone_size: NA
v_call: TRBV4-1
d_call: NA
j_call: TRBJ1-4

cdr3_nt: TGCACCAGCAGCCTTGCCCGGGGGACTATCGAGCAGTTCTTC
cdr3_aa: CTSSLARGTIEQFF
cdr3_length: 14
clone_size: NA
v_call: TRBV1
d_call: NA
j_call: TRBJ2-1

cdr3_nt: TGTGCCAGCAGCCGACTAGCGGGGGGGTACACAGATACGCAGTATTTT
cdr3_aa: CASSRLAGGYTDTQYF
cdr3_length: 16
clone_size: once
v_call: TRBV27
d_call: TRBD2
j_call: TRBJ2-3

cdr3_nt: TGTGCCATCAGTACCCTCGGACAGGGGGCTGGGGAGACCCAGTACTTC
cdr3_aa: CAISTLGQGAGETQYF
cdr3_length: 16
clone_size: NA
v_call: TRBV10-3
d_call: TRBD1
j_call: TRBJ2-5

cdr3_nt: TGTGCCAGCAGCCAAACTCAGGGGACGGGGTATGGCTACACCTTC
cdr3_aa: CASSQTQGTGYGYTF
cdr3_length: 15
clone_size: NA
v_call: TRBV16
d_call: NA
j_call: TRBJ1-2

cdr3_nt: TGTGCCAGCAGTTGGGGGACAGGGGGTCACGAGCAGTACTTC
cdr3_aa: CASSWGTGGHEQYF
cdr3_length: 14
clone_size: NA
v_call: TRBV5-6
d_call: TRBD1
j_call: TRBJ2-7

cdr3_nt: TGTGCCAGCAGTCGTAGACAGGAGTACGAGCAGTACTTC
cdr3_aa: CASSRRQEYEQYF
cdr3_length: 13
clone_size: NA
v_call: TRBV27
d_call: NA
j_call: TRBJ2-7

cdr3_nt: TGCGCCAGCAGCCAAGGGGACAGGGTAGGCAATCAGCCCCAGCATTTT
cdr3_aa: CASSQGDRVGNQPQHF
cdr3_length: 16
clone_size: NA
v_call: TRBV4-1
d_call: TRBD1
j_call: TRBJ1-5